The clone carrying this T cell receptor beta chain was counted ten times or more. The antigen is undetermined. This CDR3 comprises 14 residues. Germline CDR1 is SNHLY and CDR2 is FYNNEI. V shed 2 bases and J shed 7 bases, with 14 bases lying between them. The data are from a study of early T cells in non-severe SARS-CoV-2 infection. Study-wide context: Whole-blood bulk RNA, unsorted, was sequenced, and chains were unpaired.

Researchers tagged individual cDNA molecules with unique molecular identifiers. TCRdb reprocessed the 5' RACE reads via MiXCR and lists one record per CDR3 protein. The table shows about 69,000 distinct CDR3 sequences, with roughly a tenth occurring only once. General study points: Anti-spike CD8 specificities were favored by VDJdb matching, whose results missed private and CD4 specificities.

The sample comprised whole blood. This TCR was sampled from an adult who was a healthcare worker with PCR-confirmed SARS-CoV-2 infection or an uninfected control (not recorded which). The rearrangement uses TRBV2 and TRBJ1-2; unclear D gene. CDR3 loop: CASSEKGYLFGYTF. CDR3 nucleotide sequence: TGTGCCAGCAGTGAAAAGGGTTACCTCTTTGGCTACACCTTC.